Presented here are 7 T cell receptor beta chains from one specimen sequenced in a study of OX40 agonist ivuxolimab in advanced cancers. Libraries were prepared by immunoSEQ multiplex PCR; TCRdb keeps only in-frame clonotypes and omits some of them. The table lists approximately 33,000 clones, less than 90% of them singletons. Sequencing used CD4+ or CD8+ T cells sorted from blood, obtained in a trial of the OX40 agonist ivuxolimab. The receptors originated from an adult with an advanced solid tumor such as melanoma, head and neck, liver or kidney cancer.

In DNA, the CDR3 is TGTGCCAGCAGCTTAGGGTCAGGAAGAGAGCAGTACTTC. Encoded protein: CASSLGSGREQYF. The J gene is TRBJ2-7, the V gene TRBV7-9, with unresolved D. Germline CDR1 SEHNR, CDR2 FQNEAQ (reference sequence). The V end was cut by 1 base, the J end by 7 bases, with 11 bases between. The CDR3 consists of 13 residues. Looking up the rest from reference TRBV7-9 and TRBJ2-7 gives the full variable domain: DTGVSQNPRHKITKRGQNVTFRCDPISEHNRLYWYRQTLGQGPEFLTYFQNEAQLEKSRLLSDRFSAERPKGSFSTLEIQRTEQGDSAMYLCASSLGSGREQYFGPGTRLTVT.

The CDR3 DNA follows: TGTGCCAGCAGCCAGGAAACTAGCGGGAGGAATGAGCAGTACTTC. This translates into CASSQETSGRNEQYF. The J gene is TRBJ2-7, the V gene TRBV7-3; TRBD2 aligns across 12 bases. CDR1 and CDR2 (germline): SGHTA, FQGTGA. The CDR3 runs 15 residues. V shed 5 bases, J shed 7 bases, and the junction held 9 bases outside the gene matches.

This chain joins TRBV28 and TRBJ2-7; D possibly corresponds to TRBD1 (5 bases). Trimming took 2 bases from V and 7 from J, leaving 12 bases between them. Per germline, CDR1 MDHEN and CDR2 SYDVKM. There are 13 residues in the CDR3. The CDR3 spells CASSLGRAREQYF. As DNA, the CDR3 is TGTGCCAGCAGTTTAGGCAGGGCAAGAGAGCAGTACTTC.

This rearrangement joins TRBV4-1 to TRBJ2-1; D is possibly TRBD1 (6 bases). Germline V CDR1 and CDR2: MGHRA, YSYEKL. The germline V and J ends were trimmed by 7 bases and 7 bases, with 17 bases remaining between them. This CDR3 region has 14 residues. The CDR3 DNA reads TGCGCCAGCACCTCAGGGGCCACGGGGAATGAGCAGTTCTTC. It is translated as CASTSGATGNEQFF.

CDR3 bases: TGTGCCAGCAGCTTAGGAGAGACAGGGACATATAGCAATCAGCCCCAGCATTTT. It is translated as CASSLGETGTYSNQPQHF. The chain recombines TRBV11-2 with TRBJ1-5, with 7 bases lining up with TRBD1. The CDR3 contains 18 residues. The V and J ends lost 1 base and 0 bases, in that order; junction bases with no gene match: 9. Looked up from germline, CDR1 is SGHAT and CDR2 is FQNNGV.

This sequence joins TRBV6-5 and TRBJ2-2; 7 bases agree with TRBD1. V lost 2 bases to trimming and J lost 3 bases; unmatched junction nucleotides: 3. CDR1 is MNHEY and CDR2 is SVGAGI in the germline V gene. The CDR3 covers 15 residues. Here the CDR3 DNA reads TGTGCCAGCAGTTACGGGCAGGGGGACACCGGGGAGCTGTTTTTT. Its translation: CASSYGQGDTGELFF.

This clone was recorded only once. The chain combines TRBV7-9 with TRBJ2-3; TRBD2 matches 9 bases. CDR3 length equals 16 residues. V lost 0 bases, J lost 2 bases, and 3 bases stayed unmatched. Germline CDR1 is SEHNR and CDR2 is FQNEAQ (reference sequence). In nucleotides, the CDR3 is TGTGCCAGCAGCTTAGCCGGGACTAGCCTCACAGATACGCAGTATTTT. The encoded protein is CASSLAGTSLTDTQYF.